The 32 T cell receptor beta chains given below trace back to one sample, sequenced in a study of response to subunit inactivated influenza vaccine (dated by TCRdb to 2016 to 2018). The library was generated by RT-PCR. The sequencing machine was an Illumina HiSeq 2500. TCRdb applied fastp at Q25 and MiXCR to the public reads, then kept only in-frame beta chains. Rows with a matching CDR3 protein are joined into one entry that keeps the most common DNA and genes. This sample comprises hundreds of thousands of distinct CDR3 sequences, over 25% of them detected only once. Together, the top ten hold approximately 2% of the sample. This material consisted of CD4+ T cells sorted from PBMCs, taken roughly 5 days after vaccination. The origin of the receptors is a man in his forties or fifties who received an inactivated influenza vaccine. Donor details come from another sample of the same person, matched by shared clones.

This clonotype was counted a few times. The J gene is TRBJ2-3, the V gene TRBV5-1; maybe TRBD2 (6 bases). CDR3 length equals 16 residues. V was pared by 0 bases and J by 0 bases, with 11 bases between. The germline V gene has CDR1 SGHRS and CDR2 YFSETQ. DNA of the CDR3: TGCGCCAGCAGCTTGGTTGCGGGACTTAGCACAGATACGCAGTATTTT. This codes for CASSLVAGLSTDTQYF.

The rearrangement uses TRBV6-2 or TRBV6-3 and TRBJ2-7, with 8 bases lining up with TRBD1. The germline V gene has CDR1 MNHEY and CDR2 SVGEGT. This CDR3 is 14 amino acids long. J gave up 1 base and V 7 bases, and 6 bases lay outside the gene matches. The DNA for the CDR3 is TGTGCCAGCACCCTGAGACAGGGGTCCTACGAGCAGTACTTC. Its protein product is CASTLRQGSYEQYF.

This clonotype was seen more than once but under ten times. The chain is built from TRBV4-2 and TRBJ2-5; D gene uncertain. The CDR3 length is 14 residues. V was clipped by 0 bases and J by 7 bases, with 12 bases between them. Germline CDR1 and CDR2: LGHNA and YNFKEQ. CDR3: CASSQDGEEGTQYF. As DNA, the CDR3 is TGTGCCAGCAGCCAAGATGGCGAAGAAGGGACCCAGTACTTC.

This clonotype was seen a few times. The J gene is TRBJ2-3, the V gene TRBV20-1, with 9 nucleotides matching TRBD2. CDR1 is DFQATT and CDR2 is SNEGSKA in the germline V gene (reference sequence). This CDR3 spans 14 amino acids. After removal of 3 bases from V and 2 bases from J, the junction contained 3 bases not matched to a gene. CDR3 in amino acids: CSARTSGYTDTQYF. The CDR3 bases are TGCAGTGCTAGGACTAGCGGATACACAGATACGCAGTATTTT.

This clonotype has a handful of counts. The chain combines TRBV28 with TRBJ2-7; D is perhaps TRBD1 (6 bases). V was cut by 2 bases and J by 3 bases, with 11 bases left in between. Germline V gene lookup returns CDR1 MDHEN and CDR2 SYDVKM. This CDR3 contains 14 residues. The CDR3 nucleotides are TGTGCCAGCAGTTTAAGGGGGTGGGTCTACGAGCAGTACTTC. Its protein is CASSLRGWVYEQYF.

This chain connects TRBV29-1 to TRBJ2-7; 10 nucleotides align to TRBD1. V dropped 6 bases and J dropped 5; count of bases not matched to a gene: 1. The CDR3 has 11 residues. Germline-derived CDR1 and CDR2 are SQVTM and ANQGSEA. The CDR3 loop reads CSVDRGHEQYF. The CDR3, as DNA: TGCAGCGTAGACAGGGGGCACGAGCAGTACTTC.

This clonotype was recorded a few times. The genes are TRBV4-1 and TRBJ2-7; D is uncertain. The V end lost 0 bases, the J end lost 1 base, and 19 bases lay between the germline ends. CDR3 length: 18 residues. Per the germline V gene, CDR1 is MGHRA and CDR2 is YSYEKL. The CDR3 here is CASSQDVSYYSRSYEQYF. CDR3 in DNA: TGCGCCAGCAGCCAAGATGTTTCGTACTACTCTCGGTCCTACGAGCAGTACTTC.

This chain connects TRBV6-2 or TRBV6-3 to TRBJ2-3, with 11 bases fitting TRBD2. The V gene's germline CDR1 is MNHEY and CDR2 SVGEGT. The CDR3 is 15 amino acids. V was clipped by 8 bases and J by 4 bases; unmatched bases: 8. For the CDR3, the DNA is TGTGCCAGCCGTAGACTAGCGGGGCCTCCAGATACGCAGTATTTT. The encoded protein is CASRRLAGPPDTQYF.

This clonotype occurred a few times. The chain has TRBV11-2 and TRBJ2-2; 7 bases match TRBD1. The CDR3 spans 16 residues. Germline V lookup: CDR1 SGHAT, CDR2 FQNNGV. V was pared by 7 bases and J by 7 bases, with 15 bases of the junction left unmatched. The CDR3 DNA reads as TGTGCCAGCACCGTGGGTTTAGGGGGCAGGGACGGGGAGCTGTTTTTT. Residues: CASTVGLGGRDGELFF.

The chain employs TRBV20-1 and TRBJ1-5, with TRBD1 as a possible D gene (5 bases). This CDR3 has 11 residues. Trimming left V 6 bases short and J 7 bases short, with 10 bases between. Looked up from germline, CDR1 is DFQATT and CDR2 is SNEGSKA (reference sequence). The CDR3 bases are TGCAGTGCACAAGGGGACCAGCCCCAGCATTTT. This translates into CSAQGDQPQHF.

The chain recombines TRBV12-5 with TRBJ2-1; 10 bases match TRBD1. The germline V gene has CDR1 LGHNT and CDR2 FRNRAP. CDR3 size: 15 residues. The CDR3 spells CASTHDRGRYNEQFF. The DNA of the CDR3 is TGTGCCAGCACCCATGACAGGGGGCGTTACAATGAGCAGTTCTTC.

V gene TRBV10-3 combines with J gene TRBJ2-1; TRBD2 agrees at 8 bases. The CDR3 length is 13 residues. With V trimmed by 11 bases and J by 3 bases, 6 bases remained unmatched. Germline V gene sequence: CDR1 ENHRY, CDR2 SYGVKD. CDR3 DNA sequence: TGTGCCGCCACTAGCGGTGGCTACAATGAGCAGTTCTTC. This encodes CAATSGGYNEQFF.

The CDR3 region is CASSYFGTGNQPQHF. DNA for the CDR3: TGTGCCAGCAGTTACTTCGGGACAGGAAATCAGCCCCAGCATTTT. The J gene is TRBJ1-5, the V gene TRBV6-2 or TRBV6-3; 8 nucleotides agree with TRBD1. Germline V gives CDR1 MNHEY, CDR2 SVGEGT. The V segment lost 1 base and the J segment 4 bases; nucleotides outside the gene matches: 3. The CDR3 length is 15 residues.

The CDR3 nucleotides read TGTGCCAGCTCTACCGGGGGACAGAACACTGAAGCTTTCTTT. This codes for CASSTGGQNTEAFF. The rearrangement links TRBV18 to TRBJ1-1; D perhaps matches TRBD1 (6 bases). V was shortened by 6 bases and J by 1 base, with 12 bases between the two germline ends. Per the germline V gene, CDR1 is KGHSH and CDR2 is LQKENI. There are 14 residues in the CDR3.

This rearrangement joins TRBV20-1 to TRBJ2-4; D possibly corresponds to TRBD2 (6 bases). Trimming took off 0 bases at V and 8 bases at J, with 14 bases between the two ends. Germline CDR1 reads DFQATT; CDR2 reads SNEGSKA (reference sequence). The CDR3 covers 14 residues. CDR3: CSARDTRGGYIQYF. In DNA, the CDR3 is TGCAGTGCTAGAGATACCCGTGGGGGGTACATTCAGTACTTC.

V usage is TRBV12-3 or TRBV12-4 and J usage is TRBJ2-1, with D tentatively TRBD1 or TRBD2 (5 bases each). The V and J ends lost 3 bases and 2 bases respectively, with 11 bases between them. There are 15 residues in the CDR3. The CDR3 spells CASSLWDGTYNEQFF. The CDR3 nucleotides read TGTGCCAGCAGTTTGTGGGACGGGACCTACAATGAGCAGTTCTTC.

The V and J genes are TRBV4-2 and TRBJ2-1, with D perhaps TRBD1 (6 bases). Germline assignment: CDR1 LGHNA and CDR2 YNFKEQ. V was pared by 0 bases and J by 1 base, with 13 bases between. This CDR3 contains 17 residues. The CDR3 DNA sequence: TGTGCCAGCAGCCAAGATCTATTGGGGGCTTCCTACAATGAGCAGTTCTTC. It codes for CASSQDLLGASYNEQFF.

The V call is TRBV20-1, the J call TRBJ1-1; D is possibly TRBD1 (5 bases). V gave up 6 bases and J gave up 11 bases, with 22 bases separating them. The CDR3 runs 13 residues. The V gene's germline CDR1 is DFQATT and CDR2 SNEGSKA (reference sequence). The CDR3 DNA follows: TGCAGTGCGACTTACTTGGGGGGAGGTCGCGCTTTCTTT. This codes for CSATYLGGGRAFF.

In this sample, this clonotype turned up a few times. This chain links TRBV12-3 or TRBV12-4 with TRBJ1-2, with D possibly being TRBD1 (5 bases). The V end was cut by 5 bases, the J end by 2 bases, with 9 bases between. The CDR3 length is 13 residues. DNA for the CDR3: TGTGCCAGCAGTGGCGGGGGAAACTATGGCTACACCTTC. This encodes CASSGGGNYGYTF.

This clonotype has only a few counts. The chain has TRBV7-9 and TRBJ2-7, with D hard to call. CDR1 is SEHNR, CDR2 FQNEAQ, per germline (reference sequence). CDR3 length equals 16 residues. The V and J ends lost 3 bases and 2 bases respectively, with 17 bases between them. The CDR3 region is CASSFLSVTRPYEQYF. The CDR3 nucleotides are TGTGCCAGCAGCTTCCTCAGCGTGACAAGGCCCTACGAGCAGTACTTC.

This clonotype was seen ten or more times. An end of the junction does not agree with germline; a read error may underlie this. The V gene is TRBV5-1, the J gene TRBJ2-5, with 12 nucleotides matching TRBD2. Germline V gene data show CDR1 as SGHRS and CDR2 as YFSETQ. There are 14 residues in the CDR3. The CDR3 here is CASSRLAGEETQYF. As DNA, the CDR3 is TGTGCCAGCAGCAGACTAGCGGGAGAAGAGACCCAGTACTTC. Supplemented by reference TRBV5-1 and TRBJ2-5, the full variable domain reads KAGVTQTPRYLIKTRGQQVTLSCSPISGHRSVSWYQQTPGQGLQFLFEYFSETQRNKGNFPGRFSGRQFSNSRSEMNVSTLELGDSALYLCASSRLAGEETQYFGPGTRLLVL.

V gene TRBV20-1 combines with J gene TRBJ1-5; tentative D call: TRBD1 (6 bases). The CDR3 consists of 14 residues. V was trimmed by 4 bases and J by 5 bases, leaving 15 bases between them. CDR1 and CDR2 from the germline V gene are DFQATT and SNEGSKA (reference sequence). CDR3 amino acids: CSATTGTLDQPQHF. CDR3 sequence (DNA): TGCAGTGCTACCACCGGGACACTCGATCAGCCCCAGCATTTT.

The chain carries TRBV18 and TRBJ2-3; the match to TRBD2 covers 9 bases. The V and J ends lost 2 bases and 8 bases, in that order; junction bases with no gene match: 8. Germline lookup yields CDR1 KGHSH and CDR2 LQKENI. The CDR3 is 15 residues long. CDR3 coding DNA: TGTGCCAGCTCACCAGAGACTAGCGGTCCGGGTACGCAGTATTTT. This translates into CASSPETSGPGTQYF.

This clonotype came up once. This chain connects TRBV6-1 to TRBJ2-2, with no clear D. The CDR3 extends over 14 amino acids. In germline, CDR1 is MNHNS, CDR2 SASEGT. Trimming cost V 8 bases and J 1 base, with 11 bases left between them. CDR3 region: CASGTDLNTGELFF. The CDR3 DNA sequence: TGTGCCAGCGGAACCGACCTGAACACCGGGGAGCTGTTTTTT.

This clonotype turned up a few times. V is TRBV2 and J is TRBJ2-5, with 9 bases fitting TRBD1. With 6 bases clipped from V and 5 bases from J, the junction kept 7 bases outside the gene matches. CDR3 size: 14 residues. The germline V gene encodes CDR1 SNHLY and CDR2 FYNNEI. The CDR3 loop is CASRTTGGGETQYF. The CDR3 DNA follows: TGTGCCAGCAGAACAACAGGGGGCGGGGAGACCCAGTACTTC. Looking up the rest from reference TRBV2 and TRBJ2-5 gives the full variable domain: EPEVTQTPSHQVTQMGQEVILRCVPISNHLYFYWYRQILGQKVEFLVSFYNNEISEKSEIFDDQFSVERPDGSNFTLKIRSTKLEDSAMYFCASRTTGGGETQYFGPGTRLLVL.

This clonotype has more than one count but fewer than ten. The V and J genes are TRBV7-8 and TRBJ2-5; 7 nucleotides match TRBD1. Germline CDR1 SGHVS, CDR2 FQNEAQ. J lost 6 bases, V lost 5 bases, and 15 bases had no gene match. The CDR3 length is 16 residues. CDR3 protein: CASSRTYRGGEKTQYF. The CDR3, as DNA: TGTGCCAGCAGCCGCACCTACAGGGGTGGTGAGAAGACCCAGTACTTC.

The chain recombines TRBV12-3 or TRBV12-4 with TRBJ2-3; D possibly corresponds to TRBD2 (6 bases). Trimming shortened V by 6 bases and J by 5 bases, and 15 bases separated the two germline ends. The CDR3 loop spans 14 amino acids. CDR3 loop: CASRRAGAGDTQYF. DNA for the CDR3: TGTGCCAGCAGACGAGCGGGCGCCGGAGATACGCAGTATTTT.

The chain combines TRBV10-3 with TRBJ2-6; TRBD2 agrees at 7 bases. CDR1 is ENHRY and CDR2 is SYGVKD in the germline V gene. The CDR3 has 18 residues. With 3 bases clipped from V and 0 bases from J, the junction kept 8 bases outside the gene matches. In DNA, the CDR3 is TGTGCCATCAGTGATCTAACCGGGACTAACTCTGGGGCCAACGTCCTGACTTTC. Translation gives CAISDLTGTNSGANVLTF.

The J gene is TRBJ1-2, the V gene TRBV4-1; D might be TRBD1 (5 bases). This CDR3 spans 15 amino acids. Per the germline V gene, CDR1 is MGHRA and CDR2 is YSYEKL. Deletions cut 2 bases from V and 1 base from J, with 11 bases between. CDR3 loop: CASSQSIQDNYGYTF. The CDR3 DNA follows: TGCGCCAGCAGCCAATCGATACAGGATAACTATGGCTACACCTTC.

The chain joins TRBV6-1 to TRBJ2-2; tentatively, D is TRBD2 (6 bases). Germline V gene lookup returns CDR1 MNHNS and CDR2 SASEGT. The CDR3 sequence is 14 residues long. V was trimmed by 6 bases and J by 4 bases, leaving 12 bases between them. The CDR3 sequence is CASRMREVTGELFF. The CDR3 bases are TGTGCCAGCAGGATGAGGGAGGTCACCGGGGAGCTGTTTTTT.

This clonotype turned up a few times. The chain carries TRBV15 and TRBJ1-2, with D possibly matching TRBD1 (5 bases). V lost 0 bases and J lost 8, with 16 bases in between. In germline, CDR1 is LNHNV, CDR2 YYDKDF (reference sequence). This CDR3 has 15 amino acids. This CDR3 reads CATSREGLGPGGYTF. In nucleotides, the CDR3 is TGTGCCACCAGCAGAGAGGGGCTAGGCCCGGGAGGCTACACCTTC.

There are a few counts of this clonotype. This chain joins TRBV30 and TRBJ2-5; D not certain. The germline V gene has CDR1 GTSNPN and CDR2 SVGIG (reference sequence). V was pared by 0 bases and J by 5 bases, with 10 bases between. CDR3 length equals 13 residues. The CDR3 DNA reads as TGTGCCTGGAGTGTCGGTCGGGCGGAGACCCAGTACTTC. Its protein is CAWSVGRAETQYF.